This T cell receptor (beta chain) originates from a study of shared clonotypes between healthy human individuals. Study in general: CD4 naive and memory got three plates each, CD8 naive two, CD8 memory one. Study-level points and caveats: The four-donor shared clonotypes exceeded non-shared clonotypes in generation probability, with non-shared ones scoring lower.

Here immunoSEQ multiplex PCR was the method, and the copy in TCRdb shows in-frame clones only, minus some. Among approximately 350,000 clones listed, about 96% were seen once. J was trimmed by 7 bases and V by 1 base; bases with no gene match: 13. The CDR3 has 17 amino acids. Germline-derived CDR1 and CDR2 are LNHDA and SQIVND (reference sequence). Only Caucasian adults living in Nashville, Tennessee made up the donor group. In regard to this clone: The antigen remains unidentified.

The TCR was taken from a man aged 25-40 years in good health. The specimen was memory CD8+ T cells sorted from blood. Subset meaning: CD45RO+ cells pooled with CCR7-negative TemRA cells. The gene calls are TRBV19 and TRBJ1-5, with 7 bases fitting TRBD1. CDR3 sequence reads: CASSIAAQGGLGQPQHF. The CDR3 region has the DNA TGTGCCAGTAGTATAGCGGCCCAGGGGGGACTGGGGCAGCCCCAGCATTTT.